This T cell receptor (beta chain) was obtained from a study of blood T cell repertoires in COVID-19 (dated by TCRdb to 2018 to 2020). Context from the whole study: Samples from collaborators originated in the United States, Italy and Spain and spanned both the acute and convalescent phases of COVID-19. The repertoires were made available in a free public database intended to serve as a resource for research on the immune response to SARS-CoV-2. Subjects who had been exposed to COVID-19, were actively infected with it, or had recovered from it provided the deeply sampled blood TCRbeta repertoires that made up the dataset. The samples were drawn from two sources: the first 160 participants of the ongoing ImmuneRACE study, and 1,000 to 1,500 subjects contributed by 6 global collaborators. Where available, HLA class I and class II types were obtained from metadata supplied by the sample provider rather than from assay-based typing. The prospective study material was composed of cDNA or gDNA derived from T cells, B-cell-depleted T cells, or PBMCs. The sample metadata nearly always contained a de-identified subject ID, COVID-19 status, age in years and sex. The full study reports these points: The quantity of clinical and demographic metadata differed by source and by participant and was supplied without curation.

In the prospective study, participants were roughly 18 to 90 years old, resided in 20 to 30 geographic areas of the United States, and were enrolled through a virtual design. In the prospective study, cohorts were assigned on the basis of participant-reported clinical history obtained from a screening survey and a study questionnaire. In the prospective study, whole blood, serum and a nasopharyngeal or oropharyngeal swab were collected from each participant by mobile phlebotomists. Prospective study participants could optionally give additional blood draws and questionnaires over an approximately 2-month period. Blood samples from the prospective study were shipped frozen or at room temperature prior to DNA extraction. On this clone itself: Its antigen remains unidentified. No base quality values were provided; no much bigger clone lies one nucleotide off.

The immunoSEQ Assay, a bias-controlled multiplex PCR, was used to amplify TCRbeta CDR3 regions from genomic DNA. As for the authors' bioinformatics: The number of nucleated cells in each sample was estimated from the amplification of reference gene primers within the assay. To quantify the absolute abundance of each unique TCRbeta CDR3 rearrangement, sequence reads were collapsed and filtered. For each sample, productive Simpson clonality was calculated as the square root of Simpson's diversity index over productive rearrangements. TCRdb provides this immuneACCESS table in a form limited to in-frame rearrangements. Some clones are lacking; in checked studies, under half of them reflect an unresolved V gene, and why the rest are absent is not known. V and J calls and clone size come straight from that table; D and trimming were deduced from the DNA. Counted in this sample were roughly 180,000 clones; around four fifths of them appeared once. The biggest ten clones account for 3.6% of the sample.

Material for sequencing was PBMCs or T cells enriched from blood (not recorded which). The source of this sequence is a woman in her forties or fifties in a cohort exposed to, infected with or recovered from COVID-19 (not recorded which).

The nucleotide sequence reads as follows: TGTGCCAGTAGTCCTATGGGGGGGTCCTACAATGAGCAGTTCTTC. The encoded protein is CASSPMGGSYNEQFF. This chain joins TRBV19 to TRBJ2-1, with 7 bases in between that match TRBD2. Taken from the germline V gene (reference sequence), the CDR1 and CDR2 loops are LNHDA and SQIVND. V is trimmed back by 5 bases and J by 1 base, and the junction contains 5 bases that no gene match accounts for. The CDR3 covers 15 residues, taking in both the cysteine and the phenylalanine. Left in the record is the CDR3 DNA by itself, 45 bases read in frame from the first base.